This paragraph covers one T cell receptor (beta chain) sequence. This specimen belongs to a study of T cell changes during pregnancy in multiple sclerosis. Method: immunoSEQ multiplex PCR; TCRdb's copy keeps in-frame clones and lacks some. The sample lists tens of thousands of clones, roughly 91% occurring once. This CDR3 is 15 amino acids long. The germline V gene encodes CDR1 LNHDA and CDR2 SQIVND (reference sequence). Trimming stripped 0 bases from V and 4 bases from J, with 10 bases between. The chain is built from TRBV19 and TRBJ1-5; D remains ambiguous. This TCR came from a female donor in good health, enrolled as a control in a pregnancy study. The sample consisted of peripheral blood, taken in the third trimester of pregnancy. CDR3 in amino acids: CASSIDTGGNQPQHF. The DNA for the CDR3 is TGTGCCAGTAGTATAGATACGGGAGGAAATCAGCCCCAGCATTTT.